A single sample is the source of the 2 T cell receptor beta chains below, sequenced in a study of early T cells in non-severe SARS-CoV-2 infection. TCRdb analysed the 5' RACE reads with MiXCR anew, one entry per CDR3 protein. The table has tens of thousands of distinct CDR3 sequences, roughly 13% seen once. The source material was whole blood. These receptors were collected from an adult who was a healthcare worker with PCR-confirmed SARS-CoV-2 infection or an uninfected control (not recorded which).

Ten or more counts support this clonotype. The genes are TRBV12-3 or TRBV12-4 and TRBJ1-2, with 10 bases fitting TRBD1. The CDR3 spans 16 residues. Unmatched junction bases numbered 6, after V lost 5 bases and J lost 0 bases. CDR3 in amino acids: CASSLTGQGTNYGYTF. CDR3 sequence (DNA): TGTGCCAGCAGTCTAACGGGACAGGGGACTAACTATGGCTACACCTTC.

This clonotype came up a few times. Its ends do not fully match the called genes, so a read error is possible. J is TRBJ1-2 and V is TRBV29-1; no firm D call. This CDR3 is 8 amino acids long. The germline V gene has CDR1 SQVTM and CDR2 ANQGSEA. This CDR3 reads CSVEGIVF. CDR3 DNA sequence: TGCAGCGTTGAAGGGATAGTCTTC.